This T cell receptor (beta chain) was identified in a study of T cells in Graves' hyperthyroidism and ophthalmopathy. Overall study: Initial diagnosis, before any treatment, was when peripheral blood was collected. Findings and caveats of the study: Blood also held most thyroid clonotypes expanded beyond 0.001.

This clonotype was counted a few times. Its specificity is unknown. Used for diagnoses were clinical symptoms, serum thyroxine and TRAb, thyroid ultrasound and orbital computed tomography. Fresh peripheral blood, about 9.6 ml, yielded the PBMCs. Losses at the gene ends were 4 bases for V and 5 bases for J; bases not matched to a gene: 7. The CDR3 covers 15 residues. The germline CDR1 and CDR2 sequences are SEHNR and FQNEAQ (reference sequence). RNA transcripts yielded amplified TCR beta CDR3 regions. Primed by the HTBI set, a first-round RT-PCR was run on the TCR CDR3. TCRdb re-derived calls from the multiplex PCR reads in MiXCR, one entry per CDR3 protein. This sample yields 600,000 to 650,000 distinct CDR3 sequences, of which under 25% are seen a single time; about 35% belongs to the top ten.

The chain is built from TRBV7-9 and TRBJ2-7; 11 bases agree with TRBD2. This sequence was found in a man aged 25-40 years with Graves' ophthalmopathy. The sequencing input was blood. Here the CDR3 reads CASSSLAGAPNEQYF. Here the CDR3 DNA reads TGTGCCAGCAGCTCACTAGCGGGAGCTCCCAACGAGCAGTACTTC.